This entry describes one T cell receptor (beta chain). This record belongs to a study of T-cell reconstitution after alpha-beta-depleted transplantation in children. Germline V gives CDR1 KGHSH, CDR2 LQKENI. V lost 0 bases, J lost 1 base, and 10 bases lay in between. This CDR3 comprises 15 residues. Preparation of the TCRbeta library involved a method that used unique molecular identifiers. TCRdb recomputed calls from the PCR reads with MiXCR, one row per CDR3 protein. The sample includes just under 550,000 distinct CDR3 sequences, about 16% of them seen just once. The V call is TRBV18, the J call TRBJ2-7; tentatively, D is TRBD1 or TRBD2 (5 bases each). The material sequenced was PBMCs from the stem cell graft donor, taken from the stem cell graft. The TCR sequence derives from a human donor who donated a stem cell graft to a child with acute lymphoblastic leukemia. The CDR3 DNA reads TGTGCCAGCTCACCACCCGGGACCGCTTCCTACGAGCAGTACTTC. Residues: CASSPPGTASYEQYF.